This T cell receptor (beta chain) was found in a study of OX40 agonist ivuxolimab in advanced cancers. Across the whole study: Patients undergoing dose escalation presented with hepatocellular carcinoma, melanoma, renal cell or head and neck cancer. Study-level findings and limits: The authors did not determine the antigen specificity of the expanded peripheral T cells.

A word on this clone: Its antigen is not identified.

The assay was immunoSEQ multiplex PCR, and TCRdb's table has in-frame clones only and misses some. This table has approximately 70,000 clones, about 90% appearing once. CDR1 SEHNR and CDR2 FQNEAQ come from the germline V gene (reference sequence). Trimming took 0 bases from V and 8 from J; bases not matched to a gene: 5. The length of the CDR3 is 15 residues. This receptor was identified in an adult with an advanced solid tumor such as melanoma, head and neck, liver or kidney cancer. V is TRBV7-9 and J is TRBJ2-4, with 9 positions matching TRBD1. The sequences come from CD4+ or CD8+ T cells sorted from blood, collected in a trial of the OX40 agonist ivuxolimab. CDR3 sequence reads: CASSLARTGEDIQYF. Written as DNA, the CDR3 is TGTGCCAGCAGCTTAGCCAGGACAGGGGAGGACATTCAGTACTTC.